This T cell receptor (beta chain) was recorded in a study of blood T cell repertoires in COVID-19. Data came from immunoSEQ multiplex PCR; TCRdb stores just in-frame clones and leaves some out. The sample shows a few hundred thousand clones, approximately 90% of them seen only once. The V end lost 2 bases, the J end lost 3 bases, and 7 bases lay between the germline ends. Germline lookup yields CDR1 GTSNPN and CDR2 SVGIG (reference sequence). This CDR3 contains 12 residues. Sequenced: PBMCs or T cells enriched from blood (not recorded which). V gene TRBV30 combines with J gene TRBJ2-5; D is unresolved. This clonotype was sampled from a woman between 18 and 30 years old who had recovered from COVID-19. Here the CDR3 DNA reads TGTGCCTGGAGTCCCACTAAAGAGACCCAGTACTTC. Protein: CAWSPTKETQYF.